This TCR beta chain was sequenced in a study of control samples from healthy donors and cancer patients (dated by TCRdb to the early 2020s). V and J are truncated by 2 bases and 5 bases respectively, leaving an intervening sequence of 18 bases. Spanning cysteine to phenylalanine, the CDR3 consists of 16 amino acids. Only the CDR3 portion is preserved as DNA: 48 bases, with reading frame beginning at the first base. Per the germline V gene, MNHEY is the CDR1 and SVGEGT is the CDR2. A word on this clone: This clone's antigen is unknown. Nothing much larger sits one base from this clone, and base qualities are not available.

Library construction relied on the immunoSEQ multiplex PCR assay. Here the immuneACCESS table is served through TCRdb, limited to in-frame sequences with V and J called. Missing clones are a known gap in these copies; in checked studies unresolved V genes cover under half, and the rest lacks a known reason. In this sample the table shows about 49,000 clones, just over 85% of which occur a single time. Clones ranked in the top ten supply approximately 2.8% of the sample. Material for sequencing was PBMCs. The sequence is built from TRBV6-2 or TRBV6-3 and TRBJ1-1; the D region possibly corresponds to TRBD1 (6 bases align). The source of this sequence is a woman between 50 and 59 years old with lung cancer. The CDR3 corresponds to CASSYIRGHLKTEAFF. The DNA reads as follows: TGTGCCAGCAGTTACATCAGGGGCCACCTTAAGACTGAAGCTTTCTTT.